This entry describes one TCR beta chain. The V and J ends lost 2 bases and 3 bases respectively, with 23 bases between them. Germline-derived CDR1 and CDR2 are GTSNPN and SVGIG (reference sequence). The CDR3 is 19 amino acids. Assay used: immunoSEQ multiplex PCR; TCRdb lists only in-frame clones, some missing. Of 180,000 or so clones listed, about 94% are singletons. The sample is drawn from a study of control samples from healthy donors and cancer patients. The rearrangement links TRBV30 to TRBJ2-6; D could derive from TRBD1 or TRBD2 (5 bases each). The clonotype originates from a woman in her fifties or sixties in good health. Sequenced sample: blood. The CDR3, as DNA: TGTGCCTGGAGTCTAAGGCTGGGGACGGCCCTAGGTGGGGCCAACGTCCTGACTTTC. Protein: CAWSLRLGTALGGANVLTF.